The next 10 T cell receptor beta chains were all read from a single sample in a study of T cells expressing NK-cell markers. TCRdb reprocessed the 5' RACE reads, keeping one entry per CDR3 protein, no DNA. This sample's clone table lists some 390,000 distinct CDR3 sequences. Material: blood T cells: a sorted CD56 or NKG2C T cell subset, CD4+ or CD8+ T cells, or bulk PBMC T cells (not recorded which). These receptors originate from a woman aged 50 to 65 in good health.

The chain joins TRBV29-1 to TRBJ1-1; TCRdb's D gene call, TRBD1, goes unchecked for lack of DNA. CDR1 and CDR2 from the germline V gene are SQVTM and ANQGSEA. This CDR3 is built from 14 residues. This chain's CDR3 is CSVLLQGWNTEAFF. The full variable domain, rest sourced from reference TRBV29-1 and TRBJ1-1, is SAVISQKPSRDICQRGTSLTIQCQVDSQVTMMFWYRQQPGQSLTLIATANQGSEATYESGFVIDKFPISRPNLTFSTLTVSNMSPEDSSIYLCSVLLQGWNTEAFFGQGTRLTVV.

The J gene is TRBJ2-1, the V gene TRBV6-2 or TRBV6-3; TCRdb's D call, TRBD1, is unchecked because there is no DNA. CDR3 length: 15 amino acids. The germline CDR1 and CDR2 sequences are MNHEY and SVGEGT. CDR3 amino acids: CASSYSGQGGNEQFF.

This chain joins TRBV7-9 and TRBJ2-1; TCRdb gives TRBD2 as the D gene, but with no DNA this cannot be confirmed. Germline V gene data show CDR1 as SEHNR and CDR2 as FQNEAQ (reference sequence). This CDR3 spans 16 amino acids. The CDR3 protein is CASRPPRGGFYNEQFF.

V usage is TRBV5-1 and J usage is TRBJ2-1; TCRdb indicates TRBD1, and absent DNA this call remains unverified. The CDR3 totals 16 residues. The germline CDR1 and CDR2 sequences are SGHRS and YFSETQ. CDR3 region: CASSLASGITNNEQFF.

The V gene is TRBV4-1, the J gene TRBJ2-1; TCRdb proposes TRBD2, but this gene call is untestable without DNA. The CDR3 loop spans 18 amino acids. Germline V gene lookup returns CDR1 MGHRA and CDR2 YSYEKL. This CDR3 is CASSQDAPNGGPYNEQFF.

V gene TRBV20-1 combines with J gene TRBJ2-1; TCRdb's D call of TRBD2 is untestable without DNA. Germline V gene data show CDR1 as DFQATT and CDR2 as SNEGSKA (reference sequence). The CDR3 has 13 residues. The CDR3 region is CSANSGSVYEQFF.

The chain employs TRBV12-3 or TRBV12-4 and TRBJ2-3; TCRdb gives TRBD1 as the D gene, but with no DNA this cannot be confirmed. The CDR3 spans 15 residues. CDR3: CASSPAGHSTDTQYF.

This CDR3 is CASSTTGFNEQFF. This sequence joins TRBV19 and TRBJ2-1; as DNA is missing, the TRBD1 call by TCRdb cannot be tested. CDR1 LNHDA and CDR2 SQIVND come from the germline V gene (reference sequence). CDR3 length equals 13 residues.

The chain joins TRBV12-3 or TRBV12-4 to TRBJ2-7; TCRdb designates TRBD2, a call that cannot be tested without DNA. The CDR3 sequence is 15 residues long. The CDR3 sequence: CASSSQIAGGVEQYF.

This chain uses TRBV6-5 with TRBJ1-2; the TCRdb call, TRBD1, lacks DNA for checking. Per the germline V gene, CDR1 is MNHEY and CDR2 is SVGAGI. CDR3 length equals 13 residues. The CDR3 protein is CASSNAGGRGYTF.